The 4 T cell receptor beta chains in this list originate from one sample, sequenced in a study of blood T cell repertoires in COVID-19. The method was immunoSEQ multiplex PCR; TCRdb's version includes in-frame clones alone and lacks a portion of them. The sample consists of 300,000 to 350,000 clones, roughly 88% of them appearing once. The sample taken for sequencing was peripheral blood. Source of these receptors: a woman aged 30 to 39 with COVID-19, enrolled during active disease.

The chain employs TRBV21-1 and TRBJ2-7; the table gives TRBD2 as D, unverified against the DNA. TRBV21-1 is listed as a pseudogene. The CDR3 consists of 16 residues. The CDR3 reads CASSKAPASLSYEQYF. The CDR3 DNA follows: TGTGCCAGCAGCAAAGCACCGGCTAGTTTATCCTACGAGCAGTACTTC.

This rearrangement joins TRBV7-3 to TRBJ1-3; unclear D gene. There are 13 residues in the CDR3. Germline V gene sequence: CDR1 SGHTA, CDR2 FQGTGA. Trimming removed 0 bases from V and 12 bases from J, with 12 bases in between. CDR3 sequence: CASSLTSTSDIYF. The CDR3 region has the DNA TGTGCCAGCAGCTTAACGTCGACTTCTGACATATATTTT.

The V call is TRBV5-4, the J call TRBJ1-2, with TRBD1 as a possible D gene (6 bases). Per the germline V gene, CDR1 is SGHNT and CDR2 is YYREEE (reference sequence). Trimming shortened V by 3 bases and J by 3 bases, and 15 bases separated the two germline ends. The CDR3 has 15 residues. CDR3 protein: CASSSGGPGDYGYTF. The CDR3 DNA sequence: TGTGCCAGCAGCTCGGGGGGGCCGGGCGACTATGGCTACACCTTC.

The chain combines TRBV30 with TRBJ2-7; D perhaps matches TRBD2 (5 bases). V gave up 3 bases and J gave up 5 bases, with 23 bases separating them. The CDR3 contains 16 residues. Germline CDR1 reads GTSNPN; CDR2 reads SVGIG (reference sequence). CDR3 amino acids: CAWSRGFKVIFHEQYF. DNA of the CDR3: TGTGCCTGGAGCCGGGGATTCAAGGTTATCTTCCACGAGCAGTACTTC. The full variable domain, completed using reference TRBV30 and TRBJ2-7, is SQTIHQWPATLVQPVGSPLSLECTVEGTSNPNLYWYRQAAGRGLQLLFYSVGIGQISSEVPQNLSASRPQDRQFILSSKKLLLSDSGFYLCAWSRGFKVIFHEQYFGPGTRLTVT.